A selection of T cell receptor beta chains follows, all from one sample in a study of CD8 T cells in Susac syndrome. Each CDR3 protein is one row after TCRdb ran MiXCR on the immunoSEQ multiplex PCR reads. The table includes 70,000 to 95,000 distinct CDR3 sequences, 94% detected once. The sample was CD8+ T cells from PBMCs. The receptors here all came from a human donor with Susac syndrome. The CDR3 runs from the conserved cysteine through the conserved F or W. D genes are given only for firm matches. The listing skips clone size in some rows; elsewhere it reads once, few, many or a size class.

cdr3_length	v_call	j_call	d_call	clone_size	cdr3_nt	cdr3_aa
13	TRBV29-1	TRBJ2-2	TRBD2	-	TGCAGCGTCGGGAGGGCCGATTTGAGGGAGCTGTTTTTT	CSVGRADLRELFF
15	TRBV4-2	TRBJ2-2	-	-	TGTGCCAGCAGCCAAGGGGCAGGGGAGGCCGGGGAGCTGTTTTTT	CASSQGAGEAGELFF
13	TRBV19	TRBJ2-5	-	-	TGTGCCAGTAGTATAGATGGAGAAGAGACCCAGTACTTC	CASSIDGEETQYF
15	TRBV5-1	TRBJ2-1	TRBD2	-	TGCGCCAGCAGAAGACTAGCGGGGGGACTCAATGAGCAGTTCTTC	CASRRLAGGLNEQFF
14	TRBV5-6	TRBJ2-1	-	-	TGTGCCAGCAGCTTGGTCAGCTCCTACAATGAGCAGTTCTTC	CASSLVSSYNEQFF
15	TRBV7-2	TRBJ2-5	-	-	TGTGCCAGCACCTCGGGGGGACACAACATGGAGACCCAGTACTTC	CASTSGGHNMETQYF
15	TRBV27	TRBJ2-7	-	-	TGTGCCAGCAGGGACAGCGAGGGGCTATCCTACGAGCAGTACTTC	CASRDSEGLSYEQYF
13	TRBV6-4	TRBJ2-3	-	-	TGTGCCAGCAGTGAGAAAGGCACAGATACGCAGTATTTT	CASSEKGTDTQYF
16	TRBV9	TRBJ2-5	TRBD1	-	TGTGCCAGCAGCGTCGGACAGGGGGCGTCGGGAGAGACCCAGTACTTC	CASSVGQGASGETQYF
13	TRBV19	TRBJ2-1	-	-	TGTGCCAGTAGTGCCGCGTCCGGTCATGAGCAGTTCTTC	CASSAASGHEQFF
12	TRBV19	TRBJ1-1	-	-	TGTGCCAGTAGGTTTATGAACACTGAAGCTTTCTTT	CASRFMNTEAFF
16	TRBV28	TRBJ2-7	TRBD2	-	TGTGCCAGCAGTTTCGGGAGGACTAGCGGCTCCTACGAGCAGTACTTC	CASSFGRTSGSYEQYF
14	TRBV5-1	TRBJ2-7	-	-	TGCGCCAGCAGCTTTACTGGCCACTCCTACGAGCAGTACTTC	CASSFTGHSYEQYF
15	TRBV20-1	TRBJ2-7	TRBD2	-	TGCAGTGCTAGAGATCACCATAGCGGGGACTACGAGCAGTACTTC	CSARDHHSGDYEQYF
15	TRBV18	TRBJ2-7	TRBD1	-	TGTGCCAGCTCACCCAAACAGGGGATGACCTACGAGCAGTACTTC	CASSPKQGMTYEQYF
15	TRBV2	TRBJ2-7	TRBD2	-	TGTGCCAGCATTGGACTAGCGGGAGTGGGCTACGAGCAGTACTTC	CASIGLAGVGYEQYF
15	TRBV15	TRBJ2-7	-	-	TGTGCCACCAGCAGAGATCTTTACAGAACCTACGAGCAGTACTTC	CATSRDLYRTYEQYF
16	TRBV27	TRBJ2-4	-	-	TGTGCCAGCAGTTTAAACAGTATAGGTTCCAAAAACATTCAGTACTTC	CASSLNSIGSKNIQYF
13	TRBV13	TRBJ2-3	-	few	TGTGCCAGCAGCTTAGGCCGGGGGGATACGCAGTATTTT	CASSLGRGDTQYF
13	TRBV24-1	TRBJ2-1	-	-	TGTGCCACCATGCCCCAGGGGTCGAATGAGCAGTTCTTC	CATMPQGSNEQFF
12	TRBV28	TRBJ1-2	-	-	TGTGCCAGCAGTTTGGGCGGGAATGGCTACACCTTC	CASSLGGNGYTF
15	TRBV4-3	TRBJ2-1	-	-	TGCGCCAGCAGCCAAGATAGAGGGTTAGGTAATGAGCAGTTCTTC	CASSQDRGLGNEQFF
13	TRBV29-1	TRBJ1-6	-	-	TGCAGCGTTGAGATGGGGGGGTTTTCACCCCTCCACTTT	CSVEMGGFSPLHF
17	TRBV4-3	TRBJ2-1	TRBD2	-	TGCGCCAGCAGCCCCACTAGCGGAGACACCTCCTACAATGAGCAGTTCTTC	CASSPTSGDTSYNEQFF
16	TRBV28	TRBJ2-1	TRBD1	-	TGTGCCAGCAGATATCCAGGGGGTGGCGTGTACAATGAGCAGTTCTTC	CASRYPGGGVYNEQFF
16	TRBV9	TRBJ2-7	TRBD1	-	TGTGCCAGCAGCGAGGGGGCAGCCTACCCATCCTACGAGCAGTACTTC	CASSEGAAYPSYEQYF
18	TRBV11-1	TRBJ2-2	TRBD1	-	TGTGCCAGCAGCTTTTCTCGAGACAGGGTTTCGCGCACCGGGGAGCTGTTTTTT	CASSFSRDRVSRTGELFF
12	TRBV25-1	TRBJ2-3	TRBD2	-	TGTGCCAGCAGAGCGGGAGGGGATACGCAGTATTTT	CASRAGGDTQYF
17	TRBV7-9	TRBJ2-4	TRBD2	-	TGTGCCAGCAGCCCTCGGACTAGCGGGACGGCTGGAAACATTCAGTACTTC	CASSPRTSGTAGNIQYF
17	TRBV6-1	TRBJ2-3	TRBD2	once	TGTGCCAGCAGCCGACCGACTAGCGGGGGGAGCACAGATACGCAGTATTTT	CASSRPTSGGSTDTQYF
16	TRBV12-3/TRBV12-4	TRBJ2-2	-	once	TGTGCCAGCAGCCCCGACAGGCAATCGAACACCGGGGAGCTGTTTTTT	CASSPDRQSNTGELFF
13	TRBV5-1	TRBJ1-1	-	-	TGCGCCAGCAGCTTGAACGGAGACACTGAAGCTTTCTTT	CASSLNGDTEAFF
16	TRBV28	TRBJ2-7	TRBD1	-	TGTGCCAGCAGTTCGGGACAGGGGCTCTTCTCCTACGAGCAGTACTTC	CASSSGQGLFSYEQYF
16	TRBV19	TRBJ1-5	-	-	TGTGCCAGTAAGTCCCGGAGGAGGGTAGGCAATCAGCCCCAGCATTTT	CASKSRRRVGNQPQHF
15	TRBV30	TRBJ2-1	-	-	TGTGCCTGGAGTTCTGCCAGCGGAGCTGGGGATGAGCAGTTCTTC	CAWSSASGAGDEQFF
16	TRBV28	TRBJ1-5	-	once	TGTGCCAGCAGTTCCTTATTTGGGGGTAGCAATCAGCCCCAGCATTTT	CASSSLFGGSNQPQHF
20	TRBV4-3	TRBJ2-4	TRBD2	-	TGCGCCAGCAGCCAAGATGGTCCACTAGCGGGAGCTCTAGCCAAAAACATTCAGTACTTC	CASSQDGPLAGALAKNIQYF
14	TRBV1	TRBJ2-5	-	-	TGCACCAGCAGCCAAGGGTGCAGCAAAGAGACCCAGTACTTC	CTSSQGCSKETQYF
16	TRBV7-6	TRBJ2-7	TRBD1	-	TGTGCCAGCAGCTTAGACTTTACGGGACAGGGAAACGAGCAGTACTTC	CASSLDFTGQGNEQYF
15	TRBV24-1	TRBJ1-5	-	-	TGTGCCACCAGTGAAGGGCAGGCTAGCAATCAGCCCCAGCATTTT	CATSEGQASNQPQHF
15	TRBV15	TRBJ2-1	-	-	TGTGCCACCAGCAGAGCCTCGGGACCGTACAATGAGCAGTTCTTC	CATSRASGPYNEQFF
13	TRBV11-2	TRBJ2-5	-	once	TGTGCCAGCAGCTTAGCAGTGAGGGGGGAGGAGTACTTC	CASSLAVRGEEYF
17	TRBV20-1	TRBJ2-5	-	-	TGCAGTGCTAGACATCATCTAGCGAACGATGTACAAGAGACCCAGTACTTC	CSARHHLANDVQETQYF
14	TRBV27	TRBJ2-1	-	-	TGTGCCAGCAGTTTAGCTCCCTCAACGAGTGAGCAGTTCTTC	CASSLAPSTSEQFF
15	TRBV7-9	TRBJ2-7	-	-	TGTGCCAGCAGCACGACATCCGTTAGTATCTACGAGCAGTACTTC	CASSTTSVSIYEQYF
15	TRBV4-2	TRBJ2-3	-	-	TGTGCCAGCAGCCAAGACAGGACCGAGACAGATACGCAGTATTTT	CASSQDRTETDTQYF
14	TRBV7-9	TRBJ2-7	TRBD2	-	TGTGCCAGCAGCTCCCGACAGCGGGACTACGAGCAGTACTTC	CASSSRQRDYEQYF
15	TRBV4-3	TRBJ2-1	-	-	TGCGCCAGCAGCCAAGTCCCAGCTTCGGGGAATGAGCAGTTCTTC	CASSQVPASGNEQFF